The sequence of this TCR beta chain was determined in a study of blood T cell repertoires in COVID-19. Study-level background: Spain, Italy and the United States supplied samples that represented acute and convalescent COVID-19. PBMCs, B-cell-depleted T cells, or T cells were the source of the cDNA or gDNA that made up the material.

In the original processing: Scientists estimated how many nucleated cells there were by amplifying reference gene primers. TCRdb keeps only in-frame clones here, not all; method: immunoSEQ multiplex PCR. V, J and clone size were drawn from that table, and D and trimming were deduced from the DNA. The sample includes 200,000 to 300,000 clones, around 84% of them seen just once. The CDR3 contains 14 residues. Germline V gene lookup returns CDR1 SGHRS and CDR2 YFSETQ. The V and J ends lost 4 bases and 2 bases, in that order; junction bases with no gene match: 5. It was during active infection that Seattle patients were enrolled and then longitudinally followed.

The sequenced material came from peripheral blood. V gene TRBV5-1 combines with J gene TRBJ2-7, with 8 bases identical to TRBD1. This clonotype was sampled from a woman aged 55-69 years with COVID-19, enrolled during active disease. Here the CDR3 reads CASSPSTGAYEQYF. In DNA, the CDR3 is TGCGCCAGCAGCCCGTCGACAGGGGCCTACGAGCAGTACTTC. Full variable domain (remainder filled in from reference TRBV5-1 and TRBJ2-7): KAGVTQTPRYLIKTRGQQVTLSCSPISGHRSVSWYQQTPGQGLQFLFEYFSETQRNKGNFPGRFSGRQFSNSRSEMNVSTLELGDSALYLCASSPSTGAYEQYFGPGTRLTVT.